A selection of T cell receptor beta chains follows, all from one sample in a study of T cell responses to AZD1222 COVID-19 vaccine. The assay was immunoSEQ multiplex PCR, and TCRdb's table has in-frame clones only and misses some. This table holds about 170,000 clones, roughly 92% found once. The source material was peripheral blood, sampled on day 0 of AZD1222 vaccination. Source of these receptors: an adult in good health. Each CDR3 is given with its conserved first and last residue. D genes are given only for firm matches. A clone size is listed for some rows: how often the clone was seen (once, few, many), or a class if it is expanded.

abundance,j_gene,d_gene,v_gene,CDR3aa,CDR3nt
NA,TRBJ1-6,TRBD1,TRBV9,CASSVLPRTGANSPLHF,TGTGCCAGCAGCGTACTCCCAAGGACAGGTGCTAATTCACCCCTCCACTTT
NA,TRBJ1-2,NA,TRBV20-1,CSAPGPYGYTF,TGCAGTGCTCCGGGCCCCTATGGCTACACCTTC
NA,TRBJ2-1,NA,TRBV5-1,CASSLGSGYNEQFF,TGCGCCAGCAGCTTGGGAAGCGGGTACAATGAGCAGTTCTTC
NA,TRBJ2-7,TRBD1,TRBV6-6,CASNPDRAAEQYF,TGTGCCAGCAATCCGGACAGGGCTGCCGAGCAGTACTTC
NA,TRBJ1-1,TRBD1,TRBV7-9,CASSPGTDTEAFF,TGTGCCAGCAGCCCCGGGACAGACACTGAAGCTTTCTTT
NA,TRBJ2-2,NA,TRBV5-5,CASSPFRGVAGELFF,TGTGCCAGCAGCCCCTTCCGGGGAGTCGCCGGGGAGCTGTTTTTT
NA,TRBJ2-4,NA,TRBV18,CASSPPGLEAKNIQYF,TGTGCCAGCTCACCACCGGGATTGGAGGCCAAAAACATTCAGTACTTC
NA,TRBJ1-5,TRBD1,TRBV5-1,CASSLGWDRNQPQHF,TGCGCCAGCAGCTTGGGTTGGGACAGAAATCAGCCCCAGCATTTT
NA,TRBJ2-5,NA,TRBV2,CASSARRGTQYF,TGTGCCAGCAGTGCGCGCCGTGGGACCCAGTACTTC
few,TRBJ2-2,TRBD1,TRBV19,CASSMNGRGRAGELFF,TGTGCCAGTAGTATGAACGGCAGGGGGCGCGCGGGGGAGCTGTTTTTT
NA,TRBJ1-1,TRBD1,TRBV6-5,CASRGGQYNTEAFF,TGTGCCAGCAGGGGGGGACAGTATAACACTGAAGCTTTCTTT
NA,TRBJ2-7,NA,TRBV21-1,CASSKGRAGDSYEQYF,TGTGCCAGCAGCAAAGGAAGGGCGGGAGACTCCTACGAGCAGTACTTC
NA,TRBJ2-1,NA,TRBV6-2/TRBV6-3,CASTPTTASYNEQFF,TGTGCCAGCACCCCTACTACAGCTTCCTACAATGAGCAGTTCTTC
NA,TRBJ2-1,NA,TRBV11-1,CASSPGTGSYNEQFF,TGTGCCAGCAGCCCCGGGACGGGTTCCTACAATGAGCAGTTCTTC
NA,TRBJ2-7,NA,TRBV29-1,CSVSLDSYEQYF,TGCAGCGTTTCTCTGGATTCCTACGAGCAGTACTTC
NA,TRBJ2-7,NA,TRBV7-9,CASSSRDTLSYEQYF,TGTGCCAGCAGTTCCCGGGACACCCTTTCCTACGAGCAGTACTTC
NA,TRBJ1-2,NA,TRBV6-2/TRBV6-3,CASSYSSRGNYGYTF,TGTGCCAGCAGTTACTCGAGTCGGGGGAACTATGGCTACACCTTC
NA,TRBJ1-2,NA,TRBV27,CASSRQPFNYGYTF,TGTGCCAGCAGTAGGCAGCCCTTTAACTATGGCTACACCTTC
NA,TRBJ1-2,NA,TRBV5-4,CASSSLDKRYRYTF,TGTGCCAGCAGCTCCCTGGATAAGCGGTATCGCTACACCTTC
NA,TRBJ1-1,TRBD1,TRBV6-2/TRBV6-3,CASSYPRDRARNTEAFF,TGTGCCAGCAGTTACCCCCGGGACAGGGCGAGGAACACTGAAGCTTTCTTT
NA,TRBJ2-2,TRBD1,TRBV24-1,CATSAEGAWPGELFF,TGTGCCACCAGTGCCGAGGGGGCATGGCCCGGGGAGCTGTTTTTT
NA,TRBJ1-1,NA,TRBV5-1,CASSLGMNTEAFF,TGCGCCAGCAGCTTGGGCATGAACACTGAAGCTTTCTTT
once,TRBJ1-5,NA,TRBV2,CASSEQGLNQPQHF,TGTGCCAGCAGTGAGCAAGGGCTCAATCAGCCCCAGCATTTT
NA,TRBJ2-7,NA,TRBV13,CASSLEGGYEQYF,TGTGCCAGCAGCTTGGAGGGTGGATACGAGCAGTACTTC
NA,TRBJ1-6,NA,TRBV12-3/TRBV12-4,CASSSPYNSPLHF,TGTGCCAGCAGTTCCCCGTATAATTCACCCCTCCACTTT
NA,TRBJ2-7,NA,TRBV5-1,CASSPAGTVGEQYF,TGCGCCAGCAGCCCAGCCGGGACGGTGGGGGAGCAGTACTTC
NA,TRBJ2-2,TRBD1,TRBV18,CASSHRGQTGELFF,TGTGCCAGCTCACACAGGGGTCAGACCGGGGAGCTGTTTTTT
NA,TRBJ2-5,NA,TRBV25-1,CASTDSIETQYF,TGTGCCAGCACGGACTCAATAGAGACCCAGTACTTC
once,TRBJ1-6,TRBD1,TRBV19,CASRWDRGYNSPLHF,TGTGCCAGTAGGTGGGACAGGGGATATAATTCACCCCTCCACTTT
NA,TRBJ1-1,NA,TRBV6-1,CASSEGGTGRTEAFF,TGTGCCAGCAGTGAAGGTGGGACGGGGCGGACTGAAGCTTTCTTT
NA,TRBJ2-1,NA,TRBV12-5,CASGPREGLGNEQFF,TGTGCTAGTGGACCTCGCGAGGGGCTAGGGAATGAGCAGTTCTTC
once,TRBJ2-3,NA,TRBV24-1,CATSDSAGLQDTQYF,TGTGCCACCAGTGATAGCGCAGGGCTTCAAGATACGCAGTATTTT
NA,TRBJ2-3,NA,TRBV11-3,CASSLAAGTPGTDTQYF,TGTGCCAGCAGCTTAGCCGCCGGGACGCCTGGCACAGATACGCAGTATTTT